This T cell receptor (beta chain) comes out of a study of blood T cell repertoires in COVID-19. In the authors' workflow: Amplification of reference gene primers provided the estimated nucleated cell counts. Sequencing used immunoSEQ multiplex PCR; TCRdb keeps in-frame clones, though not all of them. V and J calls and clone size are as listed in that table; D and trimming were resolved from the DNA. The repertoire holds 120,000 or so clones, with about four fifths as singletons. Sequencing used peripheral blood. The TCR sequence derives from a woman aged 55-75 years with acute or convalescent COVID-19.

CDR3 sequence: CASGLRAGQSPLHF. CDR3 DNA: TGCGCCAGCGGATTACGTGCCGGACAGTCACCCCTCCACTTT. The chain combines TRBV5-1 with TRBJ1-6, with a tentative D call TRBD1 (6 bases). CDR1 is SGHRS and CDR2 is YFSETQ in the germline V gene. The CDR3 is 14 residues long. Between the trimmed V and J ends, which lost 7 bases and 10 bases, there was a span of 18 bases.